The T cell receptor beta chain described here comes from a study of cytomegalovirus exposure and HLA in healthy donors. Overall study context: The roughly 120 validation repertoires, a later analysis reported, used the same platform as the 666 first-cohort repertoires.

The CDR3 runs 16 residues. V was trimmed by 6 bases and J by 2 bases, leaving 17 bases between them. Germline loops: CDR1 MNHNY, CDR2 SVGAGI (reference sequence). Clones were read by immunoSEQ multiplex PCR, and TCRdb kept only the in-frame ones, dropping some. The repertoire consists of about 64,000 clones, with about 95% occurring once and the leading ten covering approximately 6.4%. The rearrangement links TRBV6-6 to TRBJ1-5; D may be TRBD1 (5 bases). The specimen was PBMCs. The clonotype originates from a woman under 30 in good health and CMV-seropositive. The CDR3 DNA is TGTGCCAGCAGCGTGCCTGGGACGGGGGGCAATCAGCCCCAGCATTTT. Translating gives CASSVPGTGGNQPQHF.